The 21 T cell receptor beta chains below all came from one sample that was sequenced in a study of blood T cell repertoires in COVID-19. The assay was immunoSEQ multiplex PCR, and TCRdb's table has in-frame clones only and misses some. The sample holds about 180,000 clones, roughly 81% seen once. The source material was peripheral blood. Source of these receptors: a woman older than 75 with COVID-19, enrolled during active disease.

The table lists this clone with a few counts. This chain joins TRBV5-6 and TRBJ2-3; 15 bases line up with TRBD2. With V trimmed by 0 bases and J by 4 bases, 6 bases remained unmatched. CDR3 length: 18 amino acids. CDR1 and CDR2 from the germline V gene are SGHDT and YYEEEE. CDR3 sequence reads: CASSLAGTSGRRPDTQYF. In nucleotides, the CDR3 is TGTGCCAGCAGCTTGGCCGGGACTAGCGGGAGGAGACCAGATACGCAGTATTTT.

The chain uses TRBV6-6 and TRBJ2-7; 9 bases are shared with TRBD1. V trimming: 2 bases; J trimming: 3 bases; junction bases outside the gene matches: 5. CDR3 length: 15 amino acids. Germline V gene sequence: CDR1 MNHNY, CDR2 SVGAGI (reference sequence). DNA of the CDR3: TGTGCCAGCAGTTACGCCGGGACAGGGAACTACGAGCAGTACTTC. Encoded protein: CASSYAGTGNYEQYF.

CDR3 loop: CASSPVGPGREGRYNEQFF. The CDR3 region has the DNA TGTGCCAGCAGTCCAGTTGGCCCCGGGAGGGAGGGCCGATACAATGAGCAGTTCTTC. The chain has TRBV28 and TRBJ2-1; TRBD2 matches 8 bases. The CDR3 covers 19 residues. Germline values: CDR1 MDHEN, CDR2 SYDVKM. V trimming: 5 bases; J trimming: 4 bases; junction bases outside the gene matches: 19.

The chain employs TRBV7-9 and TRBJ2-7, with a possible D match to TRBD1 (6 bases). The V end was cut by 1 base, the J end by 6 bases, with 10 bases between. Germline CDR1 and CDR2: SEHNR and FQNEAQ (reference sequence). This CDR3 has 13 amino acids. CDR3 bases: TGTGCCAGCAGCTTAGTAGGGGGTGGCGAGCAGTACTTC. This gives the protein CASSLVGGGEQYF.

V is TRBV6-5 and J is TRBJ1-2, with TRBD1 matching over 7 bases. This CDR3 has 15 residues. The V gene's germline CDR1 is MNHEY and CDR2 SVGAGI. Unmatched junction bases numbered 6, after V lost 0 bases and J lost 5 bases. The CDR3 reads CASSYSPDRIYGYTF. The CDR3 bases are TGTGCCAGCAGTTACTCTCCGGACAGGATTTATGGCTACACCTTC.

J is TRBJ2-7 and V is TRBV18; possible D gene TRBD1, 5 bases. V was pared by 6 bases and J by 2 bases, with 14 bases between. The CDR3 contains 14 residues. Germline assignment: CDR1 KGHSH and CDR2 LQKENI. CDR3 DNA: TGTGCCAGCTCCAACCGTCCAGGGACCTACGAGCAGTACTTC. Residues: CASSNRPGTYEQYF.

This chain joins TRBV7-9 and TRBJ1-1; 9 positions match TRBD1. The length of the CDR3 is 15 residues. Germline loops: CDR1 SEHNR, CDR2 FQNEAQ (reference sequence). V dropped 5 bases and J dropped 3; count of bases not matched to a gene: 7. DNA of the CDR3: TGTGCCAGCAGCCCCGGACAGGGGATGGACACTGAAGCTTTCTTT. Translating gives CASSPGQGMDTEAFF.

The V gene is TRBV23-1, the J gene TRBJ1-1; the D is unclear. TRBV23-1 qualifies as an ORF whose function is uncertain. Trimming shortened V by 6 bases and J by 1 base, and 18 bases separated the two germline ends. This CDR3 spans 16 amino acids. The CDR3 protein is CASSRKVGAENTEAFF. The CDR3 DNA reads as TGCGCCAGCAGCCGGAAAGTCGGAGCGGAGAACACTGAAGCTTTCTTT.

The chain recombines TRBV27 with TRBJ1-5; 8 bases map to TRBD1. The CDR3 consists of 17 residues. Germline V gene lookup returns CDR1 MNHEY and CDR2 SMNVEV (reference sequence). The junction had 17 bases not matched to a gene; V was cut back by 7 bases and J by 6 bases. The CDR3 sequence: CASTTTRSGTGRQPQHF. CDR3 nucleotide sequence: TGTGCCAGCACCACAACCAGATCAGGGACAGGTCGTCAGCCCCAGCATTTT.

This chain links TRBV29-1 with TRBJ2-3; 15 nucleotides align to TRBD2. CDR1 and CDR2 (germline): SQVTM, ANQGSEA. This CDR3 has 16 amino acids. The V gene end was trimmed by 4 bases and the J gene end by 7 bases; junction bases not matched to a gene: 9. CDR3 sequence reads: CSVAGTSGGSAYTQYF. The CDR3 coding sequence is TGCAGCGTTGCCGGGACTAGCGGGGGGTCAGCTTATACGCAGTATTTT.

The V and J genes are TRBV5-1 and TRBJ2-6, with TRBD1 as a possible D gene (6 bases). Germline loops: CDR1 SGHRS, CDR2 YFSETQ. The CDR3 is 15 residues long. Trimming took 4 bases from V and 2 from J, leaving 10 bases between them. The CDR3 here is CASSVGQPGANVLTF. CDR3 coding DNA: TGCGCCAGCAGCGTGGGACAACCTGGGGCCAACGTCCTGACTTTC.

The rearrangement uses TRBV30 and TRBJ2-7; 12 nucleotides match TRBD1. Germline V gene data show CDR1 as GTSNPN and CDR2 as SVGIG (reference sequence). There are 15 residues in the CDR3. The ends lost 3 bases at V and 7 bases at J; junction bases unmatched: 10. For the CDR3, the DNA is TGTGCCTGGAGCCCCGGGACAGGGGGCGTTCGGGAGCAGTACTTC. It codes for CAWSPGTGGVREQYF.

The chain couples TRBV24-1 to TRBJ2-7; perhaps TRBD2 as D (5 bases). The CDR3 has 13 residues. Trimming pared 3 bases from V and 6 bases from J, leaving 11 bases between. Per the germline V gene, CDR1 is KGHDR and CDR2 is SFDVKD. CDR3 coding DNA: TGTGCCACCAGTGATCCGGGGATCTCCGAGCAGTACTTC. Translated: CATSDPGISEQYF.

The J gene is TRBJ2-7, the V gene TRBV6-2 or TRBV6-3; no clear D. The CDR3 extends over 12 amino acids. Germline V gene data show CDR1 as MNHEY and CDR2 as SVGEGT. Deletions cut 6 bases from V and 5 bases from J, with 11 bases between. CDR3 DNA sequence: TGTGCCAGCAGCCCCCGCGTCCACGAGCAGTACTTC. Translation: CASSPRVHEQYF.

This clone has just one count. The chain uses TRBV12-1 and TRBJ1-2; the DNA was not used to check the table's D call, TRBD1. TRBV12-1 is a recognized pseudogene. The CDR3 has 14 residues. CDR3 nucleotide sequence: TGTGCCAGCAGCTTTGACAGGGTTGACTATGGCTACACCTTC. Translating it yields CASSFDRVDYGYTF.

The rearrangement links TRBV18 to TRBJ2-5; 12 bases fit TRBD2. V gave up 5 bases and J gave up 2 bases; unmatched junction bases: 6. Per germline, CDR1 KGHSH and CDR2 LQKENI. CDR3 length: 16 residues. CDR3 DNA: TGTGCCAGCTCATCCGGACTAGCGGGGCCTCAAGAGACCCAGTACTTC. This gives the protein CASSSGLAGPQETQYF.

This clone was seen only a few times. This chain connects TRBV10-3 to TRBJ2-5, with D possibly TRBD1 on 5 matching bases. Germline V CDR1 and CDR2: ENHRY, SYGVKD. This CDR3 spans 13 amino acids. Between the trimmed V and J ends, which lost 6 bases and 2 bases, there was a span of 10 bases. The chain's CDR3 is CAISNDRQETQYF. The CDR3 region has the DNA TGTGCCATCAGCAACGACAGACAAGAGACCCAGTACTTC.

V gene TRBV28 combines with J gene TRBJ1-2; D ambiguous. Germline V gives CDR1 MDHEN, CDR2 SYDVKM. Between the trimmed V and J ends, which lost 2 bases and 2 bases, there was a span of 6 bases. The CDR3 has 13 amino acids. Here the CDR3 DNA reads TGTGCCAGCAGTTTACCAGGCAACTATGGCTACACCTTC. Translated, it gives CASSLPGNYGYTF.

The chain combines TRBV9 with TRBJ2-3; TRBD1 is a possible D gene (6 bases). Germline loops: CDR1 SGDLS, CDR2 YYNGEE. There are 14 residues in the CDR3. Trimming removed 0 bases at V and 4 bases at J, with 9 bases between. This CDR3 reads CASSVAGDPDTQYF. In DNA form, the CDR3 reads TGTGCCAGCAGCGTAGCAGGGGATCCAGATACGCAGTATTTT.

This chain uses TRBV3-1 (or the pseudogene TRBV3-2) with TRBJ1-2, with a tentative D call TRBD1 (5 bases). CDR1 is LGHDT, CDR2 YNNKEL, per germline (reference sequence). Trimming stripped 6 bases from V and 7 bases from J, with 9 bases between. CDR3 size: 11 residues. The CDR3, as DNA: TGTGCCAGCAGGTCTACAGGTGGCTACACCTTC. Translated, it gives CASRSTGGYTF.

This chain links TRBV5-4 with TRBJ2-7; 10 positions match TRBD2. The CDR3 totals 15 residues. V shed 4 bases and J 5 bases; nucleotides not matched to a gene: 9. Germline V lookup: CDR1 SGHNT, CDR2 YYREEE (reference sequence). The CDR3 sequence is CASSQAGTSVHEQYF. The CDR3 region has the DNA TGTGCCAGCAGCCAGGCCGGGACTAGCGTCCACGAGCAGTACTTC.